These T cell receptor beta chains were read from a single sample in a study of blood T cell repertoires in COVID-19. Measured with immunoSEQ multiplex PCR; TCRdb has only the in-frame clones, and not every one. The sample holds 150,000 to 200,000 clones, around 81% seen once. Sequencing was performed on peripheral blood. Every receptor here comes from a man aged 55 to 70 with active or convalescent COVID-19. CDR3s include the opening cysteine and the closing phenylalanine or tryptophan. The D gene is left open where the match is weak. Expanded clones get a size class; other rows say once, few or many, or leave the size out.

d_gene	v_gene	abundance	j_gene	CDR3nt	CDR3aa
TRBD2	TRBV5-6	-	TRBJ2-3	TGTGCCAGCAGCCCCCCACTAGCGGGCACAGATACGCAGTATTTT	CASSPPLAGTDTQYF
TRBD2	TRBV7-9	few	TRBJ2-7	TGTGCCAGCAGCTTAGGGGCTAGCGGGGAATACGAGCAGTACTTC	CASSLGASGEYEQYF
-	TRBV5-4	-	TRBJ2-7	TGTGCCAGCAGCGAGGGTCCCTCCTACGAGCAGTACTTC	CASSEGPSYEQYF
-	TRBV7-2	-	TRBJ2-1	TGTGCCAGCAGCTTAAGGGTAGCGGACAATGAGCAGTTCTTC	CASSLRVADNEQFF
-	TRBV6-5	-	TRBJ1-2	TGTGCCAGCAGTTTTACACAGGGTTATGGCTACACCTTC	CASSFTQGYGYTF
TRBD2	TRBV5-6	-	TRBJ2-7	TGTGCCAGCAGCTCCTTAGCGGGGGGCAGGGGCGAGCAGTACTTC	CASSSLAGGRGEQYF
TRBD2	TRBV5-4	-	TRBJ2-3	TGTGCCAGCAGCCAAGCGGGGCTAGCGGGATACACAGATACGCAGTATTTT	CASSQAGLAGYTDTQYF
-	TRBV28	-	TRBJ1-5	TGTGCCAGTTGGGCCTATCAGCCCCAGCATTTT	CASWAYQPQHF
TRBD1	TRBV2	few	TRBJ1-1	TGTGCCAGCAGGCCGACAGGGTTCGACCGTGAAGCTTTCTTT	CASRPTGFDREAFF
TRBD1	TRBV5-1	-	TRBJ2-2	TGCGCCAGCAGCCCAGGGGACAGTAAGGGCGGGGAGCTGTTTTTT	CASSPGDSKGGELFF
-	TRBV7-8	-	TRBJ2-7	TGTGCCAGCAGCCAGGCCGGGGGCGAGCAGTACTTC	CASSQAGGEQYF
-	TRBV7-9	-	TRBJ2-5	TGTGCCAGCAGCTTAGGAGACATACAAGAGACCCAGTACTTC	CASSLGDIQETQYF
-	TRBV2	-	TRBJ1-1	TGTGCCAGCAACCCAGACACGAACACTGAAGCTTTCTTT	CASNPDTNTEAFF
-	TRBV6-1	-	TRBJ1-6	TGTGCCAGCAGTGCGAGAACAGGGTCCTTTAATTCACCCCTCCACTTT	CASSARTGSFNSPLHF
-	TRBV18	-	TRBJ1-1	TGTGCCAGCTCACCTCCCCTTAAGCCGAACACTGAAGCTTTCTTT	CASSPPLKPNTEAFF
TRBD1	TRBV5-1	-	TRBJ2-1	TGCGCCAGCAGCCTTTCCGGGACAGGGGGCGGTCTGAATGAGCAGTTCTTC	CASSLSGTGGGLNEQFF
TRBD2	TRBV19	few	TRBJ2-3	TGTGCCAGTAGTATAGGAGGTAGCGGGAGGGGCGGAGATACGCAGTATTTT	CASSIGGSGRGGDTQYF
TRBD2	TRBV7-6	-	TRBJ2-7	TGTGCCAGCAGCAACGGACTAGCGGGGGAGTCCTACGAGCAGTACTTC	CASSNGLAGESYEQYF
-	TRBV11-2	-	TRBJ1-1	TGTGCCAGCAGCACGACTGCTGGGAACACTGAAGCTTTCTTT	CASSTTAGNTEAFF
TRBD1	TRBV18	few	TRBJ1-1	TGTGCCAGCTCACTGGGACAGATGAACACTGAAGCTTTCTTT	CASSLGQMNTEAFF
TRBD1	TRBV2	-	TRBJ2-5	TGTGCCAGCAGTGAAGCGGGCAGGGGGATTCAAGAGACCCAGTACTTC	CASSEAGRGIQETQYF
-	TRBV29-1	-	TRBJ2-5	TGCAGCGCCTCCGATCTGGGGGCTCAAGAGACCCAGTACTTC	CSASDLGAQETQYF
-	TRBV19	-	TRBJ1-1	TGTGCCAGTAGTAGGGGGCTGGACACTGAAGCTTTCTTT	CASSRGLDTEAFF
TRBD1	TRBV9	-	TRBJ2-7	TGTGCCAGCAGCCCATCAACAGGGGTCCACGAGCAGTACTTC	CASSPSTGVHEQYF
-	TRBV5-1	few	TRBJ2-3	TGCGCCAGCAGCTGGAGTGTTGGGGCCGGGGATACGCAGTATTTT	CASSWSVGAGDTQYF
-	TRBV4-2	once	TRBJ1-2	TGTGCCAGCAGCCAAGACGGGTATGGCTACACCTTC	CASSQDGYGYTF
TRBD2	TRBV7-2	-	TRBJ2-3	TGTGCCAGCAGCTTCCCCCCTAGCGGGGATGGCACAGATACGCAGTATTTT	CASSFPPSGDGTDTQYF
TRBD2	TRBV7-9	-	TRBJ2-5	TGTGCCAGCAGCAAACCGAGCGGGAGGGCCCGGGAGACCCAGTACTTC	CASSKPSGRARETQYF
-	TRBV7-2	-	TRBJ1-2	TGTGCCAGCAGCTTAGCGCCTACGGGAAACTATGGCTACACCTTC	CASSLAPTGNYGYTF
TRBD1	TRBV27	-	TRBJ1-2	TGTGCCAGCAGCCTGAGGGGGCGCGGGCATGGCTACACCTTC	CASSLRGRGHGYTF
-	TRBV5-6	-	TRBJ2-5	TGTGCCAGCAGCTCGCGGACCGGCCCGGGGGAGACCCAGTACTTC	CASSSRTGPGETQYF
TRBD1	TRBV24-1	-	TRBJ2-3	TGTGCCACCAGTGATCCGGGACAGAGCACGCAGTATTTT	CATSDPGQSTQYF
TRBD2	TRBV10-2	-	TRBJ2-1	TGCGCCAGCAGTTGGACTAGCGCGGCCTACAATGAGCAGTTCTTC	CASSWTSAAYNEQFF
-	TRBV6-1	-	TRBJ2-1	TGTGCCAGCAGTGAACTAGCGCGGTCAAGCTCCTACAATGAGCAGTTCTTC	CASSELARSSSYNEQFF
-	TRBV1	-	TRBJ1-5	TGCACCAGCGGACGTAATTCCGGGACAGATTATAGCAATCAGCCCCAGCATTTT	CTSGRNSGTDYSNQPQHF
TRBD1	TRBV5-1	-	TRBJ1-5	TGCGCCAGCAGCTTGGATACAGGGGGCAATCAGCCCCAGCATTTT	CASSLDTGGNQPQHF
-	TRBV30	-	TRBJ1-2	TGTGCCTGGAGAGGTGGGCTGCGGGGGTATGGCTACACCTTC	CAWRGGLRGYGYTF
TRBD1	TRBV10-1	-	TRBJ1-1	TGCGCCAGCAGTGAAACAGGGGCGACCACTGAAGCTTTCTTT	CASSETGATTEAFF
TRBD1	TRBV9	once	TRBJ1-2	TGTGCCAGCAGCGTGAACCCGGGACAGGGTCATGGCTACACCTTC	CASSVNPGQGHGYTF
-	TRBV25-1	few	TRBJ2-1	TGTGCCAGCAGTGAAGGAGGTCCGGCCTACAATGAGCAGTTCTTC	CASSEGGPAYNEQFF
TRBD1	TRBV19	few	TRBJ1-5	TGTGCCAGTTCCGGGACAGCGAATCAGCCCCAGCATTTT	CASSGTANQPQHF
TRBD1	TRBV6-5	once	TRBJ1-5	TGTGCCAGCCGGATACAGGGGGCCAGCAATCAGCCCCAGCATTTT	CASRIQGASNQPQHF
-	TRBV28	-	TRBJ1-2	TGTGCCAGCAGTTTACCCTCGCAGGGCTATGGCTACACCTTC	CASSLPSQGYGYTF
-	TRBV6-5	-	TRBJ2-1	TGTGCCAGCAGCGACCAGGGGGGAGAGCAGTTCTTC	CASSDQGGEQFF
-	TRBV10-1	few	TRBJ2-5	TGCGCCAGCAGTGAGGTGGGCGAGGAGACCCAGTACTTC	CASSEVGEETQYF
TRBD2	TRBV7-9	-	TRBJ2-1	TGTGCCAGCAGCTTATTGGTAGCGGGAGGGCCGATCCTGTGGGGTGAGCAGTTCTTC	CASSLLVAGGPILWGEQFF
-	TRBV19	once	TRBJ2-4	TGTGCCAGTAGTATAGCAGGGTTAAAAAACATTCAGTACTTC	CASSIAGLKNIQYF
-	TRBV10-3	-	TRBJ1-2	TGTGCCATCAGTGAGACGGGTGGTGGCTACACCTTC	CAISETGGGYTF
-	TRBV6-4	-	TRBJ1-3	TGTGCCAGCAGTGACCCGACACCTGTCTCTGGAAACACCATATATTTT	CASSDPTPVSGNTIYF
-	TRBV21-1	-	TRBJ2-7	TGTGCCAGCAGGACGGGATCTAACTACGAGCAGTACTTC	CASRTGSNYEQYF
-	TRBV7-3	-	TRBJ2-6	TGTGCCAGCAGCGTCTCCGGAGACTCTGGGGCCAACGTCCTGACTTTC	CASSVSGDSGANVLTF
-	TRBV6-6	-	TRBJ1-5	TGTGCCAGCAGTTACCAGAATCCTCAGCCCCAGCATTTT	CASSYQNPQPQHF
-	TRBV5-5	once	TRBJ2-3	TGTGCCAGCAGCTTGTTCAGGCGAGATACGCAGTATTTT	CASSLFRRDTQYF
-	TRBV9	-	TRBJ2-7	TGTGCCAGCAGCGTAGATCCACAGGGAGACACCTACGAGCAGTACTTC	CASSVDPQGDTYEQYF
-	TRBV7-2	-	TRBJ1-5	TGTGCCAGCAGCCCCCGCGGGGGCCCGTATAGCAATCAGCCCCAGCATTTT	CASSPRGGPYSNQPQHF
-	TRBV6-2/TRBV6-3	-	TRBJ1-1	TGTGCCAGCAGTTATCGGGCCAGGGCTACTGAAGCTTTCTTT	CASSYRARATEAFF
-	TRBV2	once	TRBJ2-4	TGTGCCAGCAGTGAAAGGGGGGGCAAAAACATTCAGTACTTC	CASSERGGKNIQYF
-	TRBV5-1	-	TRBJ2-3	TGCGCCAGCAGCCTCGGTGGGGGCCCGACAGATACGCAGTATTTT	CASSLGGGPTDTQYF
TRBD1	TRBV28	-	TRBJ1-1	TGTGCCAGCAGTCCAGGGGGCTTTGACGTTTTCACTGAAGCTTTCTTT	CASSPGGFDVFTEAFF